The next 16 T cell receptor beta chains were all read from a single sample in a study of technical replicates of blood from several donors. Clones were sequenced by immunoSEQ multiplex PCR, and TCRdb holds only the in-frame ones, with some missing. The sample contains some 50,000 clones, around 94% of which appear only once. The sequenced material came from T cells isolated from PBMCs. Receptor source: a human donor in good health.

This chain links TRBV9 with TRBJ1-4, with 10 bases that match TRBD1. The germline CDR1 and CDR2 sequences are SGDLS and YYNGEE. The CDR3 is 15 amino acids. V lost 2 bases to trimming and J lost 7 bases; unmatched junction nucleotides: 5. The CDR3 region is CASSVGGTGVEKLFF. The CDR3 region has the DNA TGTGCCAGCAGCGTTGGGGGGACAGGGGTTGAAAAACTGTTTTTT.

In its sample, this clone was seen once. The CDR3 DNA follows: TGTGCCAGCAGTTTATCTCTTAGCAATCAGCCCCAGCATTTT. Protein sequence: CASSLSLSNQPQHF. This sequence joins TRBV6-6 and TRBJ1-5; D is unclear. The CDR3 length is 14 residues. V dropped 4 bases and J dropped 0 bases, with 7 bases sitting between them. Germline values: CDR1 MNHNY, CDR2 SVGAGI (reference sequence).

J is TRBJ2-7 and V is TRBV11-3, with 8 nucleotides matching TRBD2. CDR3 length: 15 residues. V trimming: 6 bases; J trimming: 0 bases; junction bases outside the gene matches: 7. From germline, CDR1 is SGHNT and CDR2 YENEEA. The chain's CDR3 is CASSYGGLVSYEQYF. The CDR3 DNA sequence: TGTGCCAGCAGTTATGGGGGACTAGTCTCCTACGAGCAGTACTTC.

This clone occurred once. The rearrangement links TRBV9 to TRBJ1-3; the D gene is possibly TRBD1 (5 bases). The CDR3 extends over 15 amino acids. Germline V lookup: CDR1 SGDLS, CDR2 YYNGEE. The germline V and J ends were trimmed by 0 bases and 4 bases, with 11 bases remaining between them. The CDR3 sequence: CASSVVGARGNTIYF. The CDR3 region has the DNA TGTGCCAGCAGCGTAGTTGGGGCGAGGGGAAACACCATATATTTT.

The chain uses TRBV7-9 and TRBJ2-5, with 12 bases identical to TRBD2. With 3 bases clipped from V and 2 bases from J, the junction kept 10 bases outside the gene matches. CDR3 length: 18 amino acids. Germline assignment: CDR1 SEHNR and CDR2 FQNEAQ (reference sequence). This chain's CDR3 is CASSFQAWTSGTQETQYF. The CDR3 nucleotides are TGTGCCAGCAGCTTCCAGGCTTGGACTAGCGGGACTCAAGAGACCCAGTACTTC.

Worth noting for this clone: At one end the junction does not follow the germline gene, possibly because of a read error. This sequence joins TRBV7-3 and TRBJ2-3, with 8 bases fitting TRBD2. The CDR3 spans 17 residues. Germline assignment: CDR1 SGHTA and CDR2 FQGTGA. The CDR3 sequence is CARSSTGGGGTTDTQYF. The CDR3 bases are TGTGCCCGCAGCTCTACGGGCGGCGGGGGGACAACAGATACGCAGTATTTT.

The chain employs TRBV18 and TRBJ1-1; perhaps TRBD1 as D (6 bases). This CDR3 has 15 residues. The V end lost 2 bases, the J end lost 1 base, and 11 bases lay between the germline ends. Per germline, CDR1 KGHSH and CDR2 LQKENI. The DNA for the CDR3 is TGTGCCAGCTCACCAAGCAGGACAGCGAACACTGAAGCTTTCTTT. This encodes CASSPSRTANTEAFF. Supplemented by reference TRBV18 and TRBJ1-1, the full variable domain reads NAGVMQNPRHLVRRRGQEARLRCSPMKGHSHVYWYRQLPEEGLKFMVYLQKENIIDESGMPKERFSAEFPKEGPSILRIQQVVRGDSAAYFCASSPSRTANTEAFFGQGTRLTVV.

The chain is built from TRBV7-9 and TRBJ2-5; D is unresolved. This CDR3 is built from 13 residues. V was shortened by 5 bases and J by 3 bases, with 10 bases between the two germline ends. Germline V gene lookup returns CDR1 SEHNR and CDR2 FQNEAQ (reference sequence). The CDR3 sequence is CASSVGPEETQYF. Written as DNA, the CDR3 is TGTGCCAGCAGCGTGGGCCCTGAAGAGACCCAGTACTTC. Variable domain in full (rest from reference TRBV7-9 and TRBJ2-5): DTGVSQNPRHKITKRGQNVTFRCDPISEHNRLYWYRQTLGQGPEFLTYFQNEAQLEKSRLLSDRFSAERPKGSFSTLEIQRTEQGDSAMYLCASSVGPEETQYFGPGTRLLVL.

This sequence joins TRBV7-2 and TRBJ2-7, with D unresolved. Between the trimmed V and J ends, which lost 5 bases and 0 bases, there was a span of 20 bases. The CDR3 sequence is 17 residues long. Germline lookup yields CDR1 SGHTA and CDR2 FQGNSA. In nucleotides, the CDR3 is TGTGCCAGCAGCCCCGTCGCTCCCCTCAGGTTCTCCTACGAGCAGTACTTC. Its protein product is CASSPVAPLRFSYEQYF.

The chain combines TRBV7-9 with TRBJ1-4; 9 positions agree with TRBD1. V was pared by 5 bases and J by 5 bases, with 6 bases of the junction left unmatched. The CDR3 loop spans 15 amino acids. The germline gives CDR1 SEHNR, CDR2 FQNEAQ (reference sequence). The CDR3 DNA reads as TGTGCCAGCAGCCGACAGGGACAGGGAAATGAAAAACTGTTTTTT. Protein sequence: CASSRQGQGNEKLFF.

J is TRBJ1-5 and V is TRBV6-5; 7 bases agree with TRBD1. Unmatched junction bases numbered 1, after V lost 4 bases and J lost 1 base. The CDR3 runs 14 residues. CDR1 is MNHEY, CDR2 SVGAGI, per germline. The CDR3, as DNA: TGTGCCAGCAGTTCGACAGGGAGCAATCAGCCCCAGCATTTT. It codes for CASSSTGSNQPQHF.

The chain links TRBV5-1 to TRBJ1-1, with D perhaps matching TRBD1 (6 bases). Per the germline V gene, CDR1 is SGHRS and CDR2 is YFSETQ. The V and J ends lost 1 base and 4 bases respectively, with 8 bases between them. The CDR3 extends over 13 amino acids. CDR3 amino acids: CASSLQGTTEAFF. CDR3 nucleotides: TGCGCCAGCAGCTTGCAGGGGACCACTGAAGCTTTCTTT.

The chain joins TRBV7-6 to TRBJ2-6; 7 bases line up with TRBD1. Looked up from germline, CDR1 is SGHVS and CDR2 is FNYEAQ. The CDR3 is 17 residues long. Trimming at V came to 5 bases and at J to 0 bases, leaving 7 bases not matched to a gene. The CDR3 coding sequence is TGTGCCAGCAGCGCGACAGGGTCCCCCTCTGGGGCCAACGTCCTGACTTTC. Translation: CASSATGSPSGANVLTF.

The chain has TRBV5-4 and TRBJ2-5, with a weak D call TRBD2 (5 bases). This CDR3 spans 14 amino acids. The germline V and J ends were trimmed by 3 bases and 4 bases, with 13 bases remaining between them. Germline V CDR1 and CDR2: SGHNT, YYREEE (reference sequence). The CDR3 nucleotides are TGTGCCAGCAGCTCGGCCCGGGGTCGAGAGACCCAGTACTTC. This sequence encodes CASSSARGRETQYF.

The chain employs TRBV14 and TRBJ2-1; 9 nucleotides match TRBD1. J gave up 9 bases and V 2 bases, and 11 bases lay outside the gene matches. Germline V gene lookup returns CDR1 SGHDN and CDR2 FVKESK. The CDR3 has 16 residues. CDR3 region: CASSQYATTGGFEQFF. The CDR3 coding sequence is TGTGCCAGCAGCCAATATGCCACGACAGGGGGGTTTGAGCAGTTCTTC.

The chain is built from TRBV28 and TRBJ2-7, with a tentative D call TRBD2 (5 bases). Looked up from germline, CDR1 is MDHEN and CDR2 is SYDVKM. The CDR3 contains 13 residues. Trimming removed 5 bases from V and 2 bases from J, with 10 bases in between. CDR3 in DNA: TGTGCCAGCAGTAAATTCGGGGCCTACGAGCAGTACTTC. Translated, it gives CASSKFGAYEQYF.